Detailed here is one T cell receptor (beta chain). In the original analysis: Counts of nucleated cells, estimated from reference gene primer amplification, were obtained. Some clones are missing from TCRdb's copy, which holds only in-frame ones; the method was immunoSEQ multiplex PCR. That table is the source of V, J and clone size, and D and trimming were worked out from the DNA. This table holds over 150,000 clones, approximately 83% found once. This entry is derived from a study of blood T cell repertoires in COVID-19. Study-level information: From the United States, Italy and Spain came samples of acute and convalescent COVID-19. PBMCs, B-cell-depleted T cells, or T cells provided the cDNA or gDNA that made up the material.

The V end lost 2 bases, the J end lost 6 bases, and 13 bases lay between the germline ends. CDR3 size: 14 residues. Germline-derived CDR1 and CDR2 are LGHNA and YNFKEQ. The J gene is TRBJ1-2, the V gene TRBV4-2; D perhaps matches TRBD1 (5 bases). This sequence originates from a woman aged 55 to 70 with acute or convalescent COVID-19. Source material: peripheral blood. CDR3 protein: CASSQHQGRDGYTF. CDR3 sequence (DNA): TGTGCCAGCAGCCAACATCAGGGTAGGGATGGCTACACCTTC.